This T cell receptor (beta chain) was found in a study of CD8 T cells in ankylosing spondylitis. TCRdb analysed the 5' RACE reads with MiXCR anew, one entry per CDR3 protein. The sample contains a few hundred thousand distinct CDR3 sequences, 15% to 20% of which appear only once. The sample holds many counts of this clonotype. The V end lost 4 bases, the J end lost 4 bases, and 12 bases lay between the germline ends. Germline V gives CDR1 SGHRS, CDR2 YFSETQ. The CDR3 is made up of 14 amino acids. This clonotype originated in a male donor with ankylosing spondylitis or in good health (not recorded which). The rearrangement uses TRBV5-1 and TRBJ2-1, with a weak D call TRBD2 (5 bases). The sequenced sample was blood, either unsorted or a sorted T cell fraction (not recorded which). CDR3 DNA sequence: TGCGCCAGCAGCCCCTTGACTAATTACAATGAGCAGTTCTTC. This translates into CASSPLTNYNEQFF.